This record concerns one T cell receptor (beta chain) sequence. The CDR3 contains 18 residues. Trimming at V came to 4 bases and at J to 9 bases, leaving 18 bases not matched to a gene. The germline CDR1 and CDR2 sequences are SGHTA and FQGTGA. The record originates from a study of early T cells in non-severe SARS-CoV-2 infection. TCRdb independently ran MiXCR on the 5' RACE reads; one entry per CDR3 protein. Among under 85,000 distinct CDR3 sequences listed, around 10% were seen once. Material: whole blood. The chain recombines TRBV7-3 with TRBJ2-1, with TRBD2 matching over 10 bases. This clonotype was sampled from an adult who was a healthcare worker with PCR-confirmed SARS-CoV-2 infection or an uninfected control (not recorded which). The CDR3 protein is CASSSLRSIAGGLGEQFF. The CDR3 bases are TGTGCCAGCAGCTCCCTTAGGTCAATAGCGGGAGGTTTGGGTGAGCAGTTCTTC.